This TCR beta chain was retrieved from a study of T cell responses to AZD1222 COVID-19 vaccine. The method was immunoSEQ multiplex PCR; TCRdb's version includes in-frame clones alone and lacks a portion of them. The top ten hold roughly 1.5% of the sample, which has around 190,000 clones, 90% to 95% seen once. V shed 6 bases and J 3 bases; nucleotides not matched to a gene: 8. This CDR3 is 15 amino acids long. In germline, CDR1 is PRHDT, CDR2 FYEKMQ (reference sequence). The origin of this receptor is an adult who received the AZD1222 COVID-19 vaccine. The chain combines TRBV13 with TRBJ2-3; 8 nucleotides align to TRBD2. The starting material was peripheral blood, obtained 28 days after the second AZD1222 dose. CDR3 sequence: CASRRRGGLTDTQYF. CDR3 DNA sequence: TGTGCCAGCAGACGTCGCGGGGGGTTAACAGATACGCAGTATTTT.